This T cell receptor (beta chain) originates from a study of vaccination and CD4 T cells after COVID-19. Germline CDR1 is KGHSH and CDR2 is LQKENI. Trimming cost V 3 bases and J 4 bases, with 15 bases left between them. The CDR3 consists of 15 residues. Treatment reported: roughly nine-day PBMC culture with coronavirus spike peptide pools or control peptides (ViraFEST assay). Spanning March to December 2020, the positive PCR dates came before US Alpha, Beta and Delta variants. CD4+ T cells that had been cultured provided DNA sequenced with the Oncomine TCR Beta short-read assay. TCRdb analysed the PCR reads with MiXCR anew, one entry per CDR3 protein. The sample contains 20,000 to 25,000 distinct CDR3 sequences, 50% to 65% of which appear only once. Points on this clonotype: Antigen unknown.

The sequence derives from a human donor who had recovered from COVID-19. Sequences were obtained from CD4+ T cells from blood, cultured in vitro. This chain uses TRBV18 with TRBJ1-2; D remains ambiguous. In DNA, the CDR3 is TGTGCCAGCTCACCCAGCGGCGGGGAGGGCTATGGCTACACCTTC. Amino acids: CASSPSGGEGYGYTF.